This T cell receptor (beta chain) was captured by sequencing in a study of regulatory T cells in long-lasting Graves disease. This clonotype appeared a few times. Time point indicated: newly diagnosed GD, antithyroid drugs for less than 3 months. RNA extracted from PBMCs served as the sequencing template. Building the TCR beta libraries relied on iRepertoire HTBI primers, and CDR3 regions underwent Arm-PCR. TCRdb re-analysed the multiplex PCR reads in MiXCR, keeping a single row per CDR3 protein. The sample carries roughly 410,000 distinct CDR3 sequences, about 15% recorded once. The CDR3 sequence is 16 residues long. Germline V gene data show CDR1 as SEHNR and CDR2 as FQNEAQ (reference sequence). Trimming removed 1 base from V and 4 bases from J, with 14 bases in between. These records were also assigned to another study, of T cells in Graves' hyperthyroidism and ophthalmopathy.

The receptor was derived from a woman in her 40s with Graves disease. The specimen comprised peripheral blood mononuclear cells (PBMCs), sampled at new diagnosis, from a patient treated with antithyroid drugs. The rearrangement joins TRBV7-9 to TRBJ1-3; D is perhaps TRBD1 (5 bases). The CDR3 DNA follows: TGTGCCAGCAGCTTAGTGGGACCCATAGGCGGAAACACCATATATTTT. This translates into CASSLVGPIGGNTIYF.